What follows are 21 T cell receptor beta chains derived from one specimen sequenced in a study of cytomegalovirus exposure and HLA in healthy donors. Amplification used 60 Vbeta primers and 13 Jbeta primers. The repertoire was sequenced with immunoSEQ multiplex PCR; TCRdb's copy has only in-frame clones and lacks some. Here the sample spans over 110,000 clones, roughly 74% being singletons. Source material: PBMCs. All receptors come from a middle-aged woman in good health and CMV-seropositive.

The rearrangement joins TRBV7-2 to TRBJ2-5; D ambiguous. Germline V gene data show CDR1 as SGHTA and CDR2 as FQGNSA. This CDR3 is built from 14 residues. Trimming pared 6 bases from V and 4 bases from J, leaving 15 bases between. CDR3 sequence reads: CASRLTQERETQYF. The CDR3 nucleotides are TGTGCCAGCAGGCTAACCCAAGAAAGAGAGACCCAGTACTTC.

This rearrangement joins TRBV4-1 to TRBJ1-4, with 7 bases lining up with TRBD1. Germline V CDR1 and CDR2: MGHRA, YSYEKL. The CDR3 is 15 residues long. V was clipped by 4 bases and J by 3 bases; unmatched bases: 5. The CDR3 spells CASSRPGQSNEKLFF. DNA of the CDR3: TGCGCCAGCAGCCGACCGGGACAGTCTAATGAAAAACTGTTTTTT.

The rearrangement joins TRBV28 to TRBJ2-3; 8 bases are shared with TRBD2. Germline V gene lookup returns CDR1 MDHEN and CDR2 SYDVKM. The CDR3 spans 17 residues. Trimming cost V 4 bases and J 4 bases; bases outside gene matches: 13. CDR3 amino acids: CASSSAFSGKGADTQYF. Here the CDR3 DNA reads TGTGCCAGCAGTTCTGCCTTTAGCGGGAAAGGGGCAGATACGCAGTATTTT.

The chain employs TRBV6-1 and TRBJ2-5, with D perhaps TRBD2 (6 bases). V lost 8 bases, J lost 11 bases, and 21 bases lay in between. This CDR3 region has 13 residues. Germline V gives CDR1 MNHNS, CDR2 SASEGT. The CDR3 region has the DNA TGTGCCAGCCAAACTAGTTTTGGGGAGGAGCAGTACTTC. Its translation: CASQTSFGEEQYF.

This CDR3 is CASGGRTSGVTQYF. CDR3 DNA: TGCGCCAGCGGCGGTCGTACTAGCGGGGTGACCCAGTACTTC. J is TRBJ2-5 and V is TRBV5-1, with 10 bases fitting TRBD2. The germline gives CDR1 SGHRS, CDR2 YFSETQ. The CDR3 consists of 14 residues. Trimming at V came to 7 bases and at J to 7 bases, leaving 10 bases not matched to a gene.

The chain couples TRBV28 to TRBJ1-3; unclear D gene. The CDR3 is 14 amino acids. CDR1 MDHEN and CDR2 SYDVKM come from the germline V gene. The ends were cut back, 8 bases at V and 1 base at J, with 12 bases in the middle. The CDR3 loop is CASFLGRSGNTIYF. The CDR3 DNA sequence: TGTGCCAGCTTCTTGGGCAGGTCTGGAAACACCATATATTTT.

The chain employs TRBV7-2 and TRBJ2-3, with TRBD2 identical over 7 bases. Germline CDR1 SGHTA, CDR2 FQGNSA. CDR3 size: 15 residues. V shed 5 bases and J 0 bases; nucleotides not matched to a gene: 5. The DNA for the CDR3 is TGTGCCAGCAGCAACCGGGACTACAGCACAGATACGCAGTATTTT. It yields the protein CASSNRDYSTDTQYF.

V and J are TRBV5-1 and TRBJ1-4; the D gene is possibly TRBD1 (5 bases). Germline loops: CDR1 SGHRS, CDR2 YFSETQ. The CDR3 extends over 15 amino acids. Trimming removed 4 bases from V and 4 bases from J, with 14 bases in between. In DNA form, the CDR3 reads TGCGCCAGCAGCATTCGGACGGGACTTAATGAAAAACTGTTTTTT. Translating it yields CASSIRTGLNEKLFF.

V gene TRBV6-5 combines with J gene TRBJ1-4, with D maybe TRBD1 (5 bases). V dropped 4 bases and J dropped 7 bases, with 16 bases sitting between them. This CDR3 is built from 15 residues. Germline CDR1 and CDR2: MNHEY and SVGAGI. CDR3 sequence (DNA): TGTGCCAGCAGTTCCCCTCCCACAGGAATTGAAAAACTGTTTTTT. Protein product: CASSSPPTGIEKLFF.

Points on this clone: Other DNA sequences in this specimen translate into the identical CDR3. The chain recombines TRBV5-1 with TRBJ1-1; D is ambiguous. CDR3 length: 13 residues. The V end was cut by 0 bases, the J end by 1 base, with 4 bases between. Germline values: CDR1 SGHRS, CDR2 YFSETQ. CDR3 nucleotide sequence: TGCGCCAGCAGCTTGGATCGGAACACTGAAGCTTTCTTT. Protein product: CASSLDRNTEAFF.

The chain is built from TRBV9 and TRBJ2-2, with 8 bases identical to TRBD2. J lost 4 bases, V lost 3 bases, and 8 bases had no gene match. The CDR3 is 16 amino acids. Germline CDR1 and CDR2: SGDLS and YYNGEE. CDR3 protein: CASSDQVAGTTGELFF. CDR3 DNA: TGTGCCAGCAGCGACCAGGTAGCGGGAACCACCGGGGAGCTGTTTTTT.

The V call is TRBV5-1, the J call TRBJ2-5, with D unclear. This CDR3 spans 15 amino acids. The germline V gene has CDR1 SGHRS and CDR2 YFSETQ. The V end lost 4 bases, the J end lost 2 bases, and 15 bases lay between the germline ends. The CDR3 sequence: CASSPGQQAQETQYF. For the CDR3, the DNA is TGCGCCAGCAGCCCAGGCCAGCAGGCGCAAGAGACCCAGTACTTC.

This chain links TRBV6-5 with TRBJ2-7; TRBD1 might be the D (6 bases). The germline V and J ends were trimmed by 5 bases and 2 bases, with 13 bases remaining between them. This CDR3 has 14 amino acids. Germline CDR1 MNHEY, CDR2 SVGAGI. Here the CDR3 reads CASSEGGSTYEQYF. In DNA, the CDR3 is TGTGCCAGCAGTGAAGGGGGTTCCACCTACGAGCAGTACTTC.

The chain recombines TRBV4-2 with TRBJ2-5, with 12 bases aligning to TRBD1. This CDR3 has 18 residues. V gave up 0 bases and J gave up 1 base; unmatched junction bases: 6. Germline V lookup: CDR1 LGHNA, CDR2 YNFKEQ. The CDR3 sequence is CASSQELGTGGLQETQYF. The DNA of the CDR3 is TGTGCCAGCAGCCAAGAACTAGGGACAGGGGGCCTCCAAGAGACCCAGTACTTC.

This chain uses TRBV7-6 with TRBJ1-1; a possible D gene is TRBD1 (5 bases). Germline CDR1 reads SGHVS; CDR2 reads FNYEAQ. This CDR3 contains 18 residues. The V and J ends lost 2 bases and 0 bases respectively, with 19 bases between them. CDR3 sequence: CASSLQGVEPGMNTEAFF. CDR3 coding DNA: TGTGCCAGCAGCTTACAGGGTGTAGAACCCGGAATGAACACTGAAGCTTTCTTT.

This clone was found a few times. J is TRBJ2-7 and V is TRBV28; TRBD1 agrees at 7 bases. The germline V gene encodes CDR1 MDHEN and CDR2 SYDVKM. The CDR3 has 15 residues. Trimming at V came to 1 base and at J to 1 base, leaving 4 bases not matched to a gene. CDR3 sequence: CASSLLTGESYEQYF. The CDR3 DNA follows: TGTGCCAGCAGTTTATTAACAGGGGAATCCTACGAGCAGTACTTC.

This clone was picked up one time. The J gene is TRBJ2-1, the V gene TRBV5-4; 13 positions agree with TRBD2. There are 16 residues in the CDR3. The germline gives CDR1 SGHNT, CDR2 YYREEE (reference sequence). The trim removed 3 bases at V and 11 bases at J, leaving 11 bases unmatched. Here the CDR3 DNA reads TGTGCCAGCAGCTCGGAACCGGGACTAGCGGGGAGGAAGCAGTTCTTC. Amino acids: CASSSEPGLAGRKQFF. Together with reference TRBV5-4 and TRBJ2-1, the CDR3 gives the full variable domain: ETGVTQSPTHLIKTRGQQVTLRCSSQSGHNTVSWYQQALGQGPQFIFQYYREEENGRGNFPPRFSGLQFPNYSSELNVNALELDDSALYLCASSSEPGLAGRKQFFGPGTRLTVL.

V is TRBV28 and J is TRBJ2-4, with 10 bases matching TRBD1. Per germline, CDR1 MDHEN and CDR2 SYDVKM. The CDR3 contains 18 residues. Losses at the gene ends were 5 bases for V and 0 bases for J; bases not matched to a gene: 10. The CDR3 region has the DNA TGTGCCAGCAGTCTGGGACAGGGGTCCCTGTTAGCCAAAAACATTCAGTACTTC. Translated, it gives CASSLGQGSLLAKNIQYF.

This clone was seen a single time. The CDR3 loop is CSAIAGNGYTF. The DNA for the CDR3 is TGCAGTGCTATAGCGGGGAATGGCTACACCTTC. The V call is TRBV20-1, the J call TRBJ1-2; D gene uncertain. Germline V lookup: CDR1 DFQATT, CDR2 SNEGSKA (reference sequence). Trimming cost V 4 bases and J 6 bases, with 9 bases left between them. The CDR3 contains 11 residues.

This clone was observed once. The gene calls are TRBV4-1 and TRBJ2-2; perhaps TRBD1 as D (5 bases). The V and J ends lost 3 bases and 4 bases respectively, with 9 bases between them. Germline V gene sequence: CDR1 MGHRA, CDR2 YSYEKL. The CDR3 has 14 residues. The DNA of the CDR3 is TGCGCCAGCAGCCATCGGCAGGGCACCGGGGAGCTGTTTTTT. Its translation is CASSHRQGTGELFF.

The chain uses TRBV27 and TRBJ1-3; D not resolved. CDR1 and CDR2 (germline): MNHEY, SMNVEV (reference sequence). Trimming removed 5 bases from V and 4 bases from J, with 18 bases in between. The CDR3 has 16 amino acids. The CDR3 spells CASSPRGRIRGNTIYF. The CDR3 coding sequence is TGTGCCAGCAGTCCCCGCGGGCGTATAAGGGGAAACACCATATATTTT.